This T cell receptor beta chain emerged from a study of blood T cell repertoires in COVID-19. Study-level information: The samples span acute and convalescent COVID-19 from the United States, Italy and Spain.

This CDR3 is built from 14 residues. V shed 8 bases, J shed 4 bases, and the junction held 6 bases outside the gene matches. Per germline, CDR1 WSHSY and CDR2 SAAADI. The table came from immunoSEQ multiplex PCR; TCRdb's copy has only in-frame clones and leaves some out. The table has about 240,000 clones, 85% to 90% seen once. Study members were between roughly 18 and 100 years old and lived in 24 US regions. Cohorts were assigned according to the clinical history that participants reported. Cohort 3 recovery required two negative PCRs, clearance, or symptom resolution. The sequenced material came from PBMCs or T cells enriched from blood (not recorded which). This TCR came from a woman between 25 and 40 years old who had recovered from COVID-19. The chain employs TRBV10-2 and TRBJ2-2; 8 bases agree with TRBD1. CDR3 nucleotide sequence: TGCGCCAGCGCGGAACAGGGGGTCACCGGGGAGCTGTTTTTT. Its translation: CASAEQGVTGELFF.